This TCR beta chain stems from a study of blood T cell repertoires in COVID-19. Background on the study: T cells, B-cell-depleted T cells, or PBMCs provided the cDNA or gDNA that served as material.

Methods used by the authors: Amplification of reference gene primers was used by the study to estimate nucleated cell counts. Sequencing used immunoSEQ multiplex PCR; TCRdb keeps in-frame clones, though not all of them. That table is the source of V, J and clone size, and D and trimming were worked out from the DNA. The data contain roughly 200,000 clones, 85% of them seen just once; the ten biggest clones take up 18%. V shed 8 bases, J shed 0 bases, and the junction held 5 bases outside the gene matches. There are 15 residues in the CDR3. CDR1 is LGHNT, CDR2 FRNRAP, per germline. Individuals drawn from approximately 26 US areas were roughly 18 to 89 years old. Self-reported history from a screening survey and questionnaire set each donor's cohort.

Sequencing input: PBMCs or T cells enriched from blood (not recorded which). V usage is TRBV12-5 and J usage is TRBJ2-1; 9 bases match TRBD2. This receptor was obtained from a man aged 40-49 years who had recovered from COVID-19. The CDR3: CASLAGSHSYNEQFF. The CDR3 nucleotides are TGTGCTAGTCTAGCGGGATCCCACTCCTACAATGAGCAGTTCTTC. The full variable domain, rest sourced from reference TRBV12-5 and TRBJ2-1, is DARVTQTPRHKVTEMGQEVTMRCQPILGHNTVFWYRQTMMQGLELLAYFRNRAPLDDSGMPKDRFSAEMPDATLATLKIQPSEPRDSAVYFCASLAGSHSYNEQFFGPGTRLTVL.